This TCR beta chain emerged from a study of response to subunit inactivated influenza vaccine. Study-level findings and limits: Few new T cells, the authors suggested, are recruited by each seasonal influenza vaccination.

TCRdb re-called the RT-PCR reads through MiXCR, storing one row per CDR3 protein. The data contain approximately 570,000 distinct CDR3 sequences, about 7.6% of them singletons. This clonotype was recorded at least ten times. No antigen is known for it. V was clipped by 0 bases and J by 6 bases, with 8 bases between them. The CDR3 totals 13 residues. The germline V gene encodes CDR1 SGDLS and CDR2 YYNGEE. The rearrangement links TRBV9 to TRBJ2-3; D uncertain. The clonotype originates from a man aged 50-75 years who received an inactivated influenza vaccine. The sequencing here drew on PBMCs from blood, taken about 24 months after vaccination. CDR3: CASSVVRTDTQYF. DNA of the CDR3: TGTGCCAGCAGCGTAGTCAGGACGGATACGCAGTATTTT.